Listed below are T cell receptor beta chains from one sample, sequenced in a study of cytomegalovirus exposure and HLA in healthy donors. Repertoires were generated with immunoSEQ multiplex PCR, while TCRdb's copy carries only in-frame clones and drops some. The sample yields some 150,000 clones, approximately 80% seen once. Sequenced sample: PBMCs. The receptor source for this set is a man aged 18 to 29 in good health and CMV-seropositive. Both conserved end residues are part of each CDR3. A D gene is named only where the DNA matches it firmly.

D | J | length | V | CDR3 | DNA
TRBD1 | TRBJ1-2 | 16 | TRBV11-2 | CASSDRGQGVFDGYTF | TGTGCCAGCAGCGACAGAGGCCAGGGGGTATTCGATGGCTACACCTTC
TRBD1 | TRBJ1-2 | 16 | TRBV6-6 | CASSRRDRRTNYGYTF | TGTGCCAGCAGCCGCCGGGACAGGCGCACCAACTATGGCTACACCTTC
TRBD2 | TRBJ2-5 | 15 | TRBV5-1 | CASSLTSGGQETQYF | TGCGCCAGCAGCTTGACTAGCGGGGGGCAAGAGACCCAGTACTTC
TRBD1 | TRBJ1-4 | 14 | TRBV9 | CASSAKTGGEKLFF | TGTGCCAGCAGCGCCAAAACAGGGGGTGAAAAACTGTTTTTT
. | TRBJ2-7 | 16 | TRBV7-9 | CSSSLPNGLHPYEQYF | TGTTCCAGCAGCCTCCCAAATGGACTACATCCCTACGAGCAGTACTTC
TRBD1 | TRBJ2-7 | 16 | TRBV7-6 | CASSPWDSGTTYEQYF | TGTGCCAGCAGCCCCTGGGACAGCGGTACGACCTACGAGCAGTACTTC
. | TRBJ2-2 | 10 | TRBV11-2 | CATGTGELFF | TGTGCCACGGGGACCGGGGAGCTGTTTTTT
. | TRBJ1-1 | 13 | TRBV5-1 | CASSFTQGTEAFF | TGCGCCAGCAGCTTTACCCAGGGCACTGAAGCTTTCTTT
. | TRBJ2-1 | 15 | TRBV7-2 | CASSLTGVLYNEQFF | TGTGCCAGCAGCTTAACAGGCGTTCTCTACAATGAGCAGTTCTTC
. | TRBJ1-6 | 15 | TRBV11-3 | CASSLLDEGISPLHF | TGTGCCAGCAGCTTATTAGATGAGGGTATCTCACCCCTCCACTTT
TRBD1 | TRBJ1-4 | 16 | TRBV15 | CATSSATGTVGEKLFF | TGTGCCACCAGCAGTGCTACCGGGACAGTGGGTGAAAAACTGTTTTTT
. | TRBJ1-5 | 15 | TRBV19 | CASSTRDFSNQPQHF | TGTGCCAGTAGTACCCGGGACTTTAGCAATCAGCCCCAGCATTTT
. | TRBJ1-1 | 12 | TRBV5-6 | CASSTGNTEAFF | TGTGCCAGCTCGACGGGGAACACTGAAGCTTTCTTT
. | TRBJ2-2 | 14 | TRBV27 | CASSFSGYTGELFF | TGTGCCAGCAGCTTTAGCGGTTACACCGGGGAGCTGTTTTTT